The rows below give T cell receptor beta chains drawn from one sample of a study of T cells in Graves' hyperthyroidism and ophthalmopathy. Via MiXCR, TCRdb re-called the multiplex PCR reads, giving one row per CDR3 protein. This sample has hundreds of thousands of distinct CDR3 sequences, with around 40% found just once. The sample comprised blood. The receptors stem from a woman aged 40-49 years with Graves' hyperthyroidism. The conserved cysteine and the conserved F or W are not part of the CDR3 here.

j_call,cdr3_length,v_call,cdr3_aa
TRBJ1-1,10,TRBV29-1,SGGQGSTEAF
TRBJ1-1,12,TRBV6-5,ASSPQGKRTEAF
TRBJ1-1,13,TRBV9,ASSETQGEWTEAF
TRBJ1-4,15,TRBV25-1,ASSLDDQPGTNEKLF
TRBJ1-2,11,TRBV7-9,ASSFRGAYGYT
TRBJ1-5,12,TRBV10-3,AISDGQSYQPQH
TRBJ1-6,15,TRBV6-5,ASSPYPKSSYNSPLH
TRBJ1-4,11,TRBV12-3/TRBV12-4,ASRPVLEEKLF
TRBJ2-7,12,TRBV4-1,ASSPETGPYEQY
TRBJ2-3,10,TRBV7-2,ASSLGEDTQY
TRBJ2-6,12,TRBV11-1,ASSRDTGANVLT
TRBJ2-5,13,TRBV20-1,SATLGLAGKETQY
TRBJ1-1,10,TRBV20-1,SADPGVAEAF
TRBJ1-6,15,TRBV6-1,ASLHEWDSSYNSPLH
TRBJ1-2,14,TRBV7-2,ASSQYWDSRSYGYT
TRBJ1-1,13,TRBV9,ASSPHPFGDTEAF
TRBJ1-2,13,TRBV9,ASSVGGESHYGYT
TRBJ2-2,12,TRBV19,ASGGTGNTGELF
TRBJ2-7,11,TRBV10-3,AISDGHSYEQY
TRBJ1-3,14,TRBV7-9,ASSLETVRSGNTIY
TRBJ2-7,15,TRBV7-2,ASSLGQGAVHPYEQY
TRBJ2-6,13,TRBV5-4,ASTQGYSGANVLT
TRBJ2-5,10,TRBV29-1,SVESLAATQY
TRBJ2-7,11,TRBV6-5,ASSYRPGYEQY
TRBJ1-5,12,TRBV9,ASSVGDRDQPQH
TRBJ1-4,16,TRBV5-1,ASSLIPGQLTTNEKLF
TRBJ1-1,12,TRBV13,ASSPGSMNTEAF
TRBJ2-5,13,TRBV25-1,ASSRGQGAQETQY
TRBJ1-3,13,TRBV6-5,ASSYYSGPGNTIY
TRBJ2-7,12,TRBV4-3,ASSQGTPLYEQY
TRBJ1-4,16,TRBV7-2,ASSFQILSQDRNEKLF